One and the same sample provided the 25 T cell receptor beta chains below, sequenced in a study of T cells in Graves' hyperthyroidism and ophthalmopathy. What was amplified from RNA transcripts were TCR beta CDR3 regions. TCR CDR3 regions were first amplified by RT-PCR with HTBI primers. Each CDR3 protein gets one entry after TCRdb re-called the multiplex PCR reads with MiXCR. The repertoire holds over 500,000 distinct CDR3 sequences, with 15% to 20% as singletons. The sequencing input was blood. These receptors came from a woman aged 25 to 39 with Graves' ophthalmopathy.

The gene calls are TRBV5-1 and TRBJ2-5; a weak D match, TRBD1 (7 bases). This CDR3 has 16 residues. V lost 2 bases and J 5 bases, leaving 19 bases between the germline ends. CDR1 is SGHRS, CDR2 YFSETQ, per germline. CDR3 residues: CASSFTRQGGGETQYF. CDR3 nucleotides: TGCGCCAGCAGCTTCACCCGACAGGGTGGGGGGGAGACCCAGTACTTC.

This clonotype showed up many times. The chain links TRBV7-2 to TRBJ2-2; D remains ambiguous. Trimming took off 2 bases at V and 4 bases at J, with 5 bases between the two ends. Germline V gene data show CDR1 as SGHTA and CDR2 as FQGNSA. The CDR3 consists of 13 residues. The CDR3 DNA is TGTGCCAGCAGCTTATGGACCACCGGGGAGCTGTTTTTT. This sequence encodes CASSLWTTGELFF.

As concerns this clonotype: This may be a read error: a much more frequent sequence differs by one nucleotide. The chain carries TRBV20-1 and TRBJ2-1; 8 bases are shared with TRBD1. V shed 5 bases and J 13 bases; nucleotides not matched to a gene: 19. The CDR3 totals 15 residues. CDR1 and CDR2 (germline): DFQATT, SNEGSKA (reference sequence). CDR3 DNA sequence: TGCAGTGCTCGCCTGACAGGGGCATTCCAAGAGACCCAGTTCTTC. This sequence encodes CSARLTGAFQETQFF.

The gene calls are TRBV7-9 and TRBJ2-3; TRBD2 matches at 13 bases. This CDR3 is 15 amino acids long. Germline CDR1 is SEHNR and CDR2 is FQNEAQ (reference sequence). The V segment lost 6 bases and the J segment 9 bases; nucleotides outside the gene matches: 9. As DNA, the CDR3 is TGTGCCAGCAGTTACGGGACTAGCGGGGCCCGAACGCAGTATTTT. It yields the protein CASSYGTSGARTQYF.

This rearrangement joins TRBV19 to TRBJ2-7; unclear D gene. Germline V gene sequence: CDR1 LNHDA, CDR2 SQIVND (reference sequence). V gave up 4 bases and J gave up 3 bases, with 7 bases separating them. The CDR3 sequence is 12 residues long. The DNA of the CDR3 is TGTGCCAGTAGTAGCCATTACTACGAGCAGTACTTC. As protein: CASSSHYYEQYF.

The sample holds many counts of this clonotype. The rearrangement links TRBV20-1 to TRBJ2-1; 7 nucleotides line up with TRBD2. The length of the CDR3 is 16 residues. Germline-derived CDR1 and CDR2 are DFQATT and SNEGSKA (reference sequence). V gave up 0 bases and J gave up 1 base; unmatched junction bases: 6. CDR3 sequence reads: CSAREDGRWSYNEQFF. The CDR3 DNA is TGCAGTGCTAGAGAGGACGGGAGGTGGTCCTACAATGAGCAGTTCTTC.

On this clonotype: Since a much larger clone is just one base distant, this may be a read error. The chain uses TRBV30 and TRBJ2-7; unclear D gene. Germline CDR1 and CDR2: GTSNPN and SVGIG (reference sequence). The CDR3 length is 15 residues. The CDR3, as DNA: TGTGCCTGGAGTCCATTACAGAGTTACTCCTACGAGCAGTGCTTC. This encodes CAWSPLQSYSYEQCF.

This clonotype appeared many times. CDR3 in amino acids: CASSFPGQRTYEQYF. CDR3 nucleotides: TGTGCCAGCAGCTTTCCGGGACAGCGTACCTACGAGCAGTACTTC. The rearrangement uses TRBV5-4 and TRBJ2-7, with 7 bases that match TRBD1. The ends lost 2 bases at V and 2 bases at J; junction bases unmatched: 7. The germline V gene has CDR1 SGHNT and CDR2 YYREEE (reference sequence). There are 15 residues in the CDR3.

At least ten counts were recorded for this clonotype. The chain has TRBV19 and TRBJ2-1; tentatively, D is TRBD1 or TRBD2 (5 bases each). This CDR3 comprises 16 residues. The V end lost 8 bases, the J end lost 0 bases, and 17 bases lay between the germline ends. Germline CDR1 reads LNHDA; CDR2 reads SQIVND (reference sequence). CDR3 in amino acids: CASQGPYPSSYNEQFF. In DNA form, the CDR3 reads TGTGCCAGTCAGGGACCATACCCCAGCTCCTACAATGAGCAGTTCTTC.

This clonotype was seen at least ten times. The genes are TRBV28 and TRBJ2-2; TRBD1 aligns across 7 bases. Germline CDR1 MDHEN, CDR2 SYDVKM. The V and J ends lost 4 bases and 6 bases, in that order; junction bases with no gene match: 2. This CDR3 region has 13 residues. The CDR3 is CASSSQGSGELFF. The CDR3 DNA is TGTGCCAGCAGTTCACAGGGGTCCGGGGAGCTGTTTTTT. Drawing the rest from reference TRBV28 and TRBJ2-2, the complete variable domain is DVKVTQSSRYLVKRTGEKVFLECVQDMDHENMFWYRQDPGLGLRLIYFSYDVKMKEKGDIPEGYSVSREKKERFSLILESASTNQTSMYLCASSSQGSGELFFGEGSRLTVL.

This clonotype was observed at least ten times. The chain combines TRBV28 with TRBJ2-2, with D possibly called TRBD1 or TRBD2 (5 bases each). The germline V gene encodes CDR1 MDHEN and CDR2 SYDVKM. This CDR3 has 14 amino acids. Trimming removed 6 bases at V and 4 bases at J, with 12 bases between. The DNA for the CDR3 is TGTGCCAGCAGCTCTGGGGACGGCACCGGGGAGCTGTTTTTT. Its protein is CASSSGDGTGELFF.

CDR3 protein: CSAAGDGDYEQYF. DNA of the CDR3: TGCAGTGCTGCCGGGGACGGAGACTACGAGCAGTACTTC. V is TRBV20-1 and J is TRBJ2-7, with D perhaps being TRBD1 or TRBD2 (5 bases each). Trimming shortened V by 5 bases and J by 3 bases, and 14 bases separated the two germline ends. The V gene's germline CDR1 is DFQATT and CDR2 SNEGSKA (reference sequence). This CDR3 spans 13 amino acids.

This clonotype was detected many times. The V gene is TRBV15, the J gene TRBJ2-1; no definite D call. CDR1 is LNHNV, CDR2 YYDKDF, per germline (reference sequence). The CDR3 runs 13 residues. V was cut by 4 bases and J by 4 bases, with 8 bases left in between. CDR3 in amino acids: CATSNPLYNEQFF. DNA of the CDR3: TGTGCCACCAGCAATCCCTTATACAATGAGCAGTTCTTC.

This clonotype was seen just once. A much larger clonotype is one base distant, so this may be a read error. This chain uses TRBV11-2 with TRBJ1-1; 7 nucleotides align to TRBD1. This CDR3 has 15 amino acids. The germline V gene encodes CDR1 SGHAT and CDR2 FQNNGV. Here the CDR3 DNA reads TGTGGCAGCAGCTTAGACGACAGGGCAAACACTGAAGCTTTCTTT. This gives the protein CGSSLDDRANTEAFF.

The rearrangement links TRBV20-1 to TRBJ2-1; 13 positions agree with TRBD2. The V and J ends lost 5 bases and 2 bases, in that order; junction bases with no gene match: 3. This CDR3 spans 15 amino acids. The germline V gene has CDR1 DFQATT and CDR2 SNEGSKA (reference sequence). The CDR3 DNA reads TGCAGTGCTGGACTAGCGGGAGTGACCTACAATGAGCAGTTCTTC. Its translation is CSAGLAGVTYNEQFF.

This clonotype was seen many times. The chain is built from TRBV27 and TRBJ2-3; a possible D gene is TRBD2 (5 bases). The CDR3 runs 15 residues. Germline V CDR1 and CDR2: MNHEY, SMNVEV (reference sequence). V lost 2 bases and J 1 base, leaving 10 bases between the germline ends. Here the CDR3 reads CASSLAGIRTDTQYF. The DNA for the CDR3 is TGTGCCAGCAGTTTAGCCGGGATACGCACAGATACGCAGTATTTT.

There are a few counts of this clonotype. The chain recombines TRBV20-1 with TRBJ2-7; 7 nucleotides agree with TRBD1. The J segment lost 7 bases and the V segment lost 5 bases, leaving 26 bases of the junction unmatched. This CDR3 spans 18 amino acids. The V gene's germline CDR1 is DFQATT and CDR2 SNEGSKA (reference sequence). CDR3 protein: CSAGNEGRGTSRGIEQYF. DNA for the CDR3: TGCAGTGCTGGGAACGAGGGCAGGGGGACATCGAGGGGGATAGAGCAGTACTTC.

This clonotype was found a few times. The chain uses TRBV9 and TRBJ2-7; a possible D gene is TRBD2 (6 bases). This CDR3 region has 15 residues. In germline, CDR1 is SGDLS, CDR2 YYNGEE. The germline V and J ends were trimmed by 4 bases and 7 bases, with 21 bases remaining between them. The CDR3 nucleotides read TGTGCCAGCAGCCTTTCACCTACGGGAGAAGAGGAGCAGTACTTC. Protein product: CASSLSPTGEEEQYF.

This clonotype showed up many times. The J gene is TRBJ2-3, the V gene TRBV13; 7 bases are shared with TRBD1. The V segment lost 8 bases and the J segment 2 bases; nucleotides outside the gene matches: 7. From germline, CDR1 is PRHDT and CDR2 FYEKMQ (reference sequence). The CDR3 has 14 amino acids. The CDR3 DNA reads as TGTGCCAGCGAGGGACAGCACCCCACAGATACGCAGTATTTT. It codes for CASEGQHPTDTQYF.

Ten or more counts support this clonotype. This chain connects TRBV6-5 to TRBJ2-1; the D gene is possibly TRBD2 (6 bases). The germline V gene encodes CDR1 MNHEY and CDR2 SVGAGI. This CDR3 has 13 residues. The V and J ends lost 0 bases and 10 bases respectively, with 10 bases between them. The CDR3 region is CASSYSGGREQFF. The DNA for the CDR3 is TGTGCCAGCAGTTACTCTGGAGGGCGGGAGCAGTTCTTC.

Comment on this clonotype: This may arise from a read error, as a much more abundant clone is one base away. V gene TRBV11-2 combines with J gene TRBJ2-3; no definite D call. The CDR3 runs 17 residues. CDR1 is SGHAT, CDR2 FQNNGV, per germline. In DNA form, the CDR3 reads TGCGCCAGCAGCCAAGATCAGGAAGGGCGTGGGGCAGATACGCAGTATTTT. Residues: CASSQDQEGRGADTQYF.

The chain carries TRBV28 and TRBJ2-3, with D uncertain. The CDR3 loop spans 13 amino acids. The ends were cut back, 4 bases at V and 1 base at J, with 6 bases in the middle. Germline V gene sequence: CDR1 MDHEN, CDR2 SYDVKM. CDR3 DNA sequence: TGTGCCAGCAGTTGGAAGGGCACAGATACGCAGTATTTT. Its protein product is CASSWKGTDTQYF.

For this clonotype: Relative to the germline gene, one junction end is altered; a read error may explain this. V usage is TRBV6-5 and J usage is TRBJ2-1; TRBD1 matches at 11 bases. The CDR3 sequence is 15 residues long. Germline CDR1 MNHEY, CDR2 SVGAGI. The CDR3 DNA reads TGTGACAGCAGTTTCGGACAGGGGGCGAGCAATGAGCAGTTCTTC. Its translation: CDSSFGQGASNEQFF.

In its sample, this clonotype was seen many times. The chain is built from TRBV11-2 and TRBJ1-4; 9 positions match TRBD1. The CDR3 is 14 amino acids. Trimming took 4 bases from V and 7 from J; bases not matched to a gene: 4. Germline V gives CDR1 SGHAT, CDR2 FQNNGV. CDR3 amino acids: CASSSGQGGEKLFF. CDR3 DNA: TGTGCCAGCAGCTCGGGACAGGGCGGTGAAAAACTGTTTTTT.

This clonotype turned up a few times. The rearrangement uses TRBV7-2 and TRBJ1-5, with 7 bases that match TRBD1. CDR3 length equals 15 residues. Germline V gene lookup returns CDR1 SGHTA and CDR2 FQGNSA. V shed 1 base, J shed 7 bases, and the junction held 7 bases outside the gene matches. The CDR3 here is CASSLDAGGTQPQHF. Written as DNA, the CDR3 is TGTGCCAGCAGCTTAGACGCAGGGGGGACGCAGCCCCAGCATTTT.